Given below is one T cell receptor beta chain in context. What it recognizes is unknown. Clones were read by immunoSEQ multiplex PCR, and TCRdb kept only the in-frame ones, dropping some. This table holds 95,000 to 110,000 clones, 81% found once. This sample stems from a study of glioma-infiltrating T cells after dendritic cell vaccination. Overall study context: Dendritic cell vaccination trial patients had either newly diagnosed or recurrent glioblastoma. At biweekly intervals, patients got three intradermal dendritic cell vaccine injections.

Germline assignment: CDR1 SGHKS and CDR2 YYEKEE (reference sequence). V was cut by 4 bases and J by 4 bases, with 24 bases left in between. This CDR3 comprises 18 residues. The study's findings and limits: Estimated pretreatment TIL content predicted outcome after dendritic cell vaccination. No direct clonality-survival link was found; a diverse polyclonal response may matter.

The sequence came from a human donor with glioblastoma. The chain couples TRBV5-5 to TRBJ2-1, with D possibly TRBD2 on 7 matching bases. The sample was blood, taken before dendritic cell vaccination. CDR3 region: CASSRTQGRAGIYNEQFF. The CDR3 nucleotides are TGTGCCAGCAGCCGCACACAGGGACGAGCGGGGATTTACAATGAGCAGTTCTTC.